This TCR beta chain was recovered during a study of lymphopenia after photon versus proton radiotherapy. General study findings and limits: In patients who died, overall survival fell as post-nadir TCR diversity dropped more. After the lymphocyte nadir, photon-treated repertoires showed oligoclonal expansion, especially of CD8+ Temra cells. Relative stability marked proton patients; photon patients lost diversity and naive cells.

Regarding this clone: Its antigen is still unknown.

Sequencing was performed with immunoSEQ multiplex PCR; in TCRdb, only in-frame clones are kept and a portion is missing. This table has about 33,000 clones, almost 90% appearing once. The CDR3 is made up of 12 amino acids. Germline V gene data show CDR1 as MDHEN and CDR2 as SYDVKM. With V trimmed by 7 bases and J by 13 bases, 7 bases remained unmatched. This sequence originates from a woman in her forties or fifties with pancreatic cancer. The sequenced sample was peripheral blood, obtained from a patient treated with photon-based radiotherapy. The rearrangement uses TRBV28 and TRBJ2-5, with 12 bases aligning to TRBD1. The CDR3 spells CASTIGTGGWYF. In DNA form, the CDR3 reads TGTGCCAGCACCATCGGGACAGGGGGCTGGTACTTC.